Below, 30 T cell receptor beta chains from the same sample are listed, as sequenced in a study of T cell responses to AZD1222 COVID-19 vaccine. Assay: immunoSEQ multiplex PCR; the TCRdb copy retains only in-frame clones and omits some. In the table there are 100,000 to 150,000 clones, roughly 90% of which are singletons. The specimen comprised peripheral blood, sampled on day 0 of AZD1222 vaccination. Every receptor here comes from an adult in good health.

The rearrangement links TRBV2 to TRBJ2-6; a weak D match, TRBD1 (6 bases). CDR1 and CDR2 from the germline V gene are SNHLY and FYNNEI. The length of the CDR3 is 17 residues. Trimming removed 7 bases at V and 5 bases at J, with 21 bases between. The CDR3 loop reads CASTSGEVLSRANVLTF. The CDR3 nucleotides are TGTGCCAGCACTTCAGGGGAAGTATTGTCCCGGGCCAACGTCCTGACTTTC. Combining the CDR3 with reference TRBV2 and TRBJ2-6 gives the whole variable domain EPEVTQTPSHQVTQMGQEVILRCVPISNHLYFYWYRQILGQKVEFLVSFYNNEISEKSEIFDDQFSVERPDGSNFTLKIRSTKLEDSAMYFCASTSGEVLSRANVLTFGAGSRLTVL.

V gene TRBV27 combines with J gene TRBJ1-2; TRBD1 matches 10 bases. CDR1 is MNHEY, CDR2 SMNVEV, per germline (reference sequence). With 6 bases clipped from V and 3 bases from J, the junction kept 4 bases outside the gene matches. The CDR3 consists of 14 residues. The CDR3 coding sequence is TGTGCCAGCAGGGGACAGGGGTCTTACTATGGCTACACCTTC. This encodes CASRGQGSYYGYTF.

The chain has TRBV6-5 and TRBJ1-1; D gene unclear. V lost 6 bases to trimming and J lost 5 bases, with 13 bases between them. This CDR3 is built from 13 residues. Germline lookup yields CDR1 MNHEY and CDR2 SVGAGI. CDR3 region: CASRSTTATEAFF. The CDR3 bases are TGTGCCAGCAGATCGACGACGGCAACTGAAGCTTTCTTT.

The V and J genes are TRBV5-4 and TRBJ2-7, with no clear D. Per germline, CDR1 SGHNT and CDR2 YYREEE (reference sequence). The CDR3 runs to 15 residues. V lost 0 bases to trimming and J lost 0 bases, with 10 bases between them. The DNA for the CDR3 is TGTGCCAGCAGCTTGGCTCCCGGGTACTCCTACGAGCAGTACTTC. Its protein is CASSLAPGYSYEQYF.

The chain recombines TRBV6-5 with TRBJ1-1, with D tentatively TRBD1 (5 bases). Trimming shortened V by 6 bases and J by 3 bases, and 14 bases separated the two germline ends. CDR1 MNHEY and CDR2 SVGAGI come from the germline V gene. There are 14 residues in the CDR3. CDR3 loop: CASSWGVEDTEAFF. CDR3 in DNA: TGTGCCAGCAGCTGGGGGGTTGAGGACACTGAAGCTTTCTTT.

This chain connects TRBV15 to TRBJ1-6; D remains ambiguous. Germline CDR1 LNHNV, CDR2 YYDKDF (reference sequence). The CDR3 covers 16 residues. Trimming shortened V by 0 bases and J by 10 bases, and 16 bases separated the two germline ends. The chain's CDR3 is CATSREKGSSQSPLHF. CDR3 nucleotide sequence: TGTGCCACCAGCAGAGAGAAAGGATCCTCACAGTCACCCCTCCACTTT. Full variable domain (outside the CDR3, taken from reference TRBV15 and TRBJ1-6): DAMVIQNPRYQVTQFGKPVTLSCSQTLNHNVMYWYQQKSSQAPKLLFHYYDKDFNNEADTPDNFQSRRPNTSFCFLDIRSPGLGDTAMYLCATSREKGSSQSPLHFGNGTRLTVT.

The gene calls are TRBV30 and TRBJ1-6, with a tentative D call TRBD1 (5 bases). The V end was cut by 4 bases, the J end by 10 bases, with 14 bases between. This CDR3 region has 13 residues. Germline V lookup: CDR1 GTSNPN, CDR2 SVGIG (reference sequence). The CDR3 coding sequence is TGTGCCTGGAATTGGGGGAGAGACTCACCCCTCCACTTT. Amino acids: CAWNWGRDSPLHF.

The chain has TRBV7-9 and TRBJ2-7; 11 bases match TRBD1. Trimming took 5 bases from V and 3 from J; bases not matched to a gene: 3. This CDR3 is built from 14 residues. Germline V gene data show CDR1 as SEHNR and CDR2 as FQNEAQ (reference sequence). The CDR3 DNA is TGTGCCAGCAGCCGGACAGGGGGCAGCTACGAGCAGTACTTC. This gives the protein CASSRTGGSYEQYF. The full variable domain, in which reference TRBV7-9 and TRBJ2-7 provide the parts outside the CDR3, is DTGVSQNPRHKITKRGQNVTFRCDPISEHNRLYWYRQTLGQGPEFLTYFQNEAQLEKSRLLSDRFSAERPKGSFSTLEIQRTEQGDSAMYLCASSRTGGSYEQYFGPGTRLTVT.

This clone was seen once. The gene calls are TRBV19 and TRBJ1-4; D might be TRBD1 (5 bases). Trimming took 3 bases from V and 8 from J, leaving 13 bases between them. This CDR3 has 14 amino acids. CDR1 and CDR2 from the germline V gene are LNHDA and SQIVND (reference sequence). In DNA form, the CDR3 reads TGTGCCAGTAGTATGTTTGGGGGAGAGGAAAAACTGTTTTTT. It codes for CASSMFGGEEKLFF.

V usage is TRBV6-2 or TRBV6-3 and J usage is TRBJ1-1; unclear D gene. From germline, CDR1 is MNHEY and CDR2 SVGEGT. Between the trimmed V and J ends, which lost 6 bases and 3 bases, there was a span of 11 bases. The CDR3 covers 13 residues. CDR3 loop: CASSLVLYTEAFF. Here the CDR3 DNA reads TGTGCCAGCAGCCTAGTCTTATACACTGAAGCTTTCTTT.

The V and J genes are TRBV6-2 or TRBV6-3 and TRBJ2-5; D remains ambiguous. The CDR3 extends over 12 amino acids. Germline CDR1 reads MNHEY; CDR2 reads SVGEGT. With 4 bases removed from V and 1 base from J, the gap between germline ends came to 4 bases. The DNA of the CDR3 is TGTGCCAGCAGTTCTCGCCAAGAGACCCAGTACTTC. Translation: CASSSRQETQYF.

The chain is built from TRBV6-6 and TRBJ1-2, with D possibly matching TRBD1 (5 bases). Germline V gives CDR1 MNHNY, CDR2 SVGAGI (reference sequence). With 5 bases removed from V and 8 bases from J, the gap between germline ends came to 27 bases. This CDR3 contains 17 residues. The CDR3 region has the DNA TGTGCCAGCAGTCCAACCGGGACTGCCAGTGCCGTAATCGGCTACACCTTC. Protein product: CASSPTGTASAVIGYTF.

The rearrangement links TRBV12-3 or TRBV12-4 to TRBJ1-1, with a tentative D call TRBD1 (6 bases). The V end was cut by 3 bases, the J end by 5 bases, with 10 bases between. This CDR3 has 13 amino acids. DNA of the CDR3: TGTGCCAGCAGTTTTGGGAGGGGGACTGAAGCTTTCTTT. This encodes CASSFGRGTEAFF.

This clone has only one observation. V gene TRBV6-6 combines with J gene TRBJ1-5, with D possibly TRBD1 on 5 matching bases. The V and J ends lost 5 bases and 4 bases respectively, with 9 bases between them. In germline, CDR1 is MNHNY, CDR2 SVGAGI (reference sequence). The CDR3 has 13 amino acids. This CDR3 is CASSPGPNQPQHF. The CDR3 nucleotides are TGTGCCAGCAGTCCAGGGCCTAATCAGCCCCAGCATTTT.

The V gene is TRBV5-8, the J gene TRBJ1-2, with 9 bases lining up with TRBD1. Germline-derived CDR1 and CDR2 are SGHTS and YDEGEE. This CDR3 is 14 amino acids long. Germline trimming cut 0 bases from V and 8 bases from J; bases unmatched to any gene: 5. The CDR3 nucleotides are TGTGCCAGCAGCTTGGACAGGGGGCCGAGGGGCTACACCTTC. Amino acids: CASSLDRGPRGYTF.

This chain joins TRBV18 and TRBJ1-5, with D hard to call. Trimming took 3 bases from V and 0 from J, leaving 9 bases between them. Germline V gene sequence: CDR1 KGHSH, CDR2 LQKENI. The CDR3 has 15 residues. The CDR3 loop is CASSPTEYSNQPQHF. CDR3 DNA: TGTGCCAGCTCACCGACCGAGTATAGCAATCAGCCCCAGCATTTT. Variable domain in full (rest from reference TRBV18 and TRBJ1-5): NAGVMQNPRHLVRRRGQEARLRCSPMKGHSHVYWYRQLPEEGLKFMVYLQKENIIDESGMPKERFSAEFPKEGPSILRIQQVVRGDSAAYFCASSPTEYSNQPQHFGDGTRLSIL.

The chain recombines TRBV15 with TRBJ1-2; 8 bases map to TRBD1. The length of the CDR3 is 12 residues. V shed 8 bases and J 4 bases; nucleotides not matched to a gene: 3. Germline V gives CDR1 LNHNV, CDR2 YYDKDF (reference sequence). This chain's CDR3 is CATGQGFYGYTF. For the CDR3, the DNA is TGTGCCACCGGACAGGGATTCTATGGCTACACCTTC.

The chain is built from TRBV5-1 and TRBJ1-2; weak D call: TRBD1 (6 bases). V lost 5 bases and J 10 bases, leaving 15 bases between the germline ends. CDR1 and CDR2 (germline): SGHRS, YFSETQ. The CDR3 runs 12 residues. Written as DNA, the CDR3 is TGCGCCAGCAGGAAGGGGGAGACGAACTACACCTTC. Protein sequence: CASRKGETNYTF.

CDR3 protein: CASRYRQGYNSPLHF. Written as DNA, the CDR3 is TGTGCCAGCAGATACCGACAGGGCTATAATTCACCCCTCCACTTT. V gene TRBV6-5 combines with J gene TRBJ1-6, with 7 bases lining up with TRBD1. Germline lookup yields CDR1 MNHEY and CDR2 SVGAGI. The CDR3 is made up of 15 amino acids. Trimming cost V 6 bases and J 3 bases; bases outside gene matches: 5.

The V gene is TRBV6-1, the J gene TRBJ1-6; D remains ambiguous. Germline CDR1 and CDR2: MNHNS and SASEGT. V was pared by 0 bases and J by 3 bases, with 12 bases between. CDR3 length equals 17 residues. The CDR3 coding sequence is TGTGCCAGCAGTGAAGCGGCAGGTTTGGGCTATAATTCACCCCTCCACTTT. Translation gives CASSEAAGLGYNSPLHF.

The chain recombines TRBV9 with TRBJ1-1; tentative D call: TRBD1 (6 bases). CDR3 length: 13 amino acids. The ends were cut back, 1 base at V and 3 bases at J, with 7 bases in the middle. Germline lookup yields CDR1 SGDLS and CDR2 YYNGEE. In DNA, the CDR3 is TGTGCCAGCAGCGTACAGGGGTACACTGAAGCTTTCTTT. This gives the protein CASSVQGYTEAFF. The full variable domain, completed using reference TRBV9 and TRBJ1-1, is DSGVTQTPKHLITATGQRVTLRCSPRSGDLSVYWYQQSLDQGLQFLIQYYNGEERAKGNILERFSAQQFPDLHSELNLSSLELGDSALYFCASSVQGYTEAFFGQGTRLTVV.

The chain has TRBV6-5 and TRBJ2-1; D possibly matches TRBD1 or TRBD2 (5 bases each). This CDR3 has 14 residues. V shed 9 bases and J shed 8 bases, with 20 bases lying between them. Germline V CDR1 and CDR2: MNHEY, SVGAGI. The chain's CDR3 is CASTGDPSEHEQFF. The CDR3 nucleotides are TGTGCCAGTACTGGGGACCCCTCGGAGCATGAGCAGTTCTTC.

The chain is built from TRBV4-1 and TRBJ1-2; 8 bases align to TRBD1. The CDR3 loop spans 14 amino acids. V was pared by 4 bases and J by 8 bases, with 9 bases of the junction left unmatched. The germline gives CDR1 MGHRA, CDR2 YSYEKL. The CDR3 nucleotides are TGCGCCAGCAGCCGGGCAGGACAGGGACGCGGCTACACCTTC. Translation: CASSRAGQGRGYTF.

The CDR3 DNA is TGTGCCAGCTCACCGGGACTAGCGGGGGGGAACACAGATACGCAGTATTTT. Its protein product is CASSPGLAGGNTDTQYF. This rearrangement joins TRBV18 to TRBJ2-3; TRBD2 agrees at 16 bases. V trimming: 3 bases; J trimming: 2 bases; junction bases outside the gene matches: 2. From germline, CDR1 is KGHSH and CDR2 LQKENI. The CDR3 loop spans 17 amino acids.

The rearrangement links TRBV7-8 to TRBJ1-3, with D maybe TRBD1 (6 bases). V lost 5 bases and J lost 6, with 11 bases in between. The germline CDR1 and CDR2 sequences are SGHVS and FQNEAQ. CDR3 size: 13 residues. The CDR3 is CASSRRGENTIYF. The DNA for the CDR3 is TGTGCCAGCAGCCGGAGGGGGGAAAACACCATATATTTT.

The chain links TRBV5-1 to TRBJ1-3; a possible D gene is TRBD1 (6 bases). CDR1 and CDR2 (germline): SGHRS, YFSETQ. The CDR3 extends over 14 amino acids. Trimming removed 0 bases from V and 3 bases from J, with 7 bases in between. As DNA, the CDR3 is TGCGCCAGCAGCTTGGTGACAGGTGGAAACACCATATATTTT. Translation: CASSLVTGGNTIYF.

This chain links TRBV9 with TRBJ2-3; perhaps TRBD2 as D (6 bases). Deletions cut 4 bases from V and 3 bases from J, with 9 bases between. Germline V gene data show CDR1 as SGDLS and CDR2 as YYNGEE. The CDR3 extends over 13 amino acids. The CDR3 DNA follows: TGTGCCAGCAGCCTGGGGACTACAGATACGCAGTATTTT. Protein sequence: CASSLGTTDTQYF.

CDR3: CATSSSYNEQFF. CDR3 in DNA: TGTGCCACCTCTAGCTCCTACAATGAGCAGTTCTTC. The J gene is TRBJ2-1, the V gene TRBV6-5; D gene ambiguous. V was cut by 10 bases and J by 0 bases, with 7 bases left in between. This CDR3 spans 12 amino acids. The V gene's germline CDR1 is MNHEY and CDR2 SVGAGI.

The J gene is TRBJ2-3, the V gene TRBV7-2; no firm D call. Germline loops: CDR1 SGHTA, CDR2 FQGNSA. V lost 5 bases, J lost 0 bases, and 12 bases lay in between. The CDR3 spans 15 residues. The CDR3 region is CASSPASTSTDTQYF. The CDR3 DNA reads as TGTGCCAGCAGCCCCGCCAGTACTAGCACAGATACGCAGTATTTT. Variable domain in full (rest from reference TRBV7-2 and TRBJ2-3): GAGVSQSPSNKVTEKGKDVELRCDPISGHTALYWYRQSLGQGLEFLIYFQGNSAPDKSGLPSDRFSAERTGGSVSTLTIQRTQQEDSAVYLCASSPASTSTDTQYFGPGTRLTVL.

The rearrangement links TRBV29-1 to TRBJ2-1; perhaps TRBD2 as D (6 bases). V shed 5 bases and J shed 8 bases, with 10 bases lying between them. The CDR3 length is 11 residues. Germline loops: CDR1 SQVTM, CDR2 ANQGSEA. The chain's CDR3 is CSVYGGDEQFF. CDR3 in DNA: TGCAGCGTTTATGGAGGGGATGAGCAGTTCTTC.